The entry below gives a single TCR beta chain sequence along with its context. CDR3 length: 16 amino acids. Germline V gives CDR1 LNHNV, CDR2 YYDKDF (reference sequence). V dropped 0 bases and J dropped 4; count of bases not matched to a gene: 8. The data derive from a study of CD8 T cells in Susac syndrome. RNA totalling about 0.5 to 1 ug underwent reverse transcription with random hexamers. A multiplex approach, immunoSEQ multiplex PCR, amplified TCR beta CDR3 across 54 Vbeta and 13 Jbeta. TCRdb re-called the immunoSEQ multiplex PCR reads with MiXCR, one entry per CDR3 protein. Counted here are approximately 200,000 distinct CDR3 sequences, 95% occurring once; the ten biggest clones make up 0.082%.

The sample was CD4+ T cells from PBMCs. The rearrangement joins TRBV15 to TRBJ2-7, with 8 positions matching TRBD1. The clonotype originates from a human donor with multiple sclerosis. CDR3 coding DNA: TGTGCCACCAGCAGAGAAGACAGGGGCGGAGGGTACGAGCAGTACGTC. It specifies CATSREDRGGGYEQYV.